This T cell receptor beta chain was profiled in a study of blood T cell repertoires in COVID-19. Study context: PBMCs, B-cell-depleted T cells, or T cells provided the cDNA or gDNA that made up the material.

The table came from immunoSEQ multiplex PCR; TCRdb's copy has only in-frame clones and leaves some out. The sample shows about 300,000 clones, about 89% of them seen only once. The CDR3 runs to 16 residues. V lost 1 base and J 0 bases, leaving 9 bases between the germline ends. Germline CDR1 is SGHNT and CDR2 is YENEEA. The receptor was derived from a man aged 18 to 30 who had recovered from COVID-19. V usage is TRBV11-3 and J usage is TRBJ2-2, with D hard to call. Sequenced input: peripheral blood. The CDR3 DNA reads as TGTGCCAGCAGCTTAGTGGGCGTTCCGAACACCGGGGAGCTGTTTTTT. Its protein is CASSLVGVPNTGELFF.